This TCR beta chain was identified in a study of CD8+ T cells in alopecia areata. The overall study: Severity scoring for treated patients was based on the percentage of affected scalp area. Findings and caveats of the study: Scalp and blood retained many expanded lesional clones during tofacitinib. Across lesional scalp, and particularly alopecia totalis/universalis, clonality surpassed that of normal scalp. Scalp sample sequencing also detects resident alphabeta T cells of normal skin.

Following RNA extraction, reverse transcription yielded cDNA that acted as the sequencing template. Sequencing used immunoSEQ multiplex PCR; TCRdb keeps in-frame clones, though not all of them. The repertoire has 200,000 or so clones, 58% of them found once; the top ten carry 5.5%. Points on this clone: Its cognate antigen is unknown.

The treatment denotes: oral pan-JAK inhibitor, 5-10 mg twice daily. There are 14 residues in the CDR3. Germline loops: CDR1 SQVTM, CDR2 ANQGSEA. Trimming took 7 bases from V and 1 from J; bases not matched to a gene: 4. The specimen was CD4+ T cells sorted from blood, collected at week 24, from a patient treated with tofacitinib. The receptor comes from a human donor with alopecia areata. The chain recombines TRBV29-1 with TRBJ2-6, with 7 bases that match TRBD2. CDR3 DNA: TGCAGCGCCTCGGGGGGATCTGGGGCCAACGTCCTGACTTTC. Translation gives CSASGGSGANVLTF.